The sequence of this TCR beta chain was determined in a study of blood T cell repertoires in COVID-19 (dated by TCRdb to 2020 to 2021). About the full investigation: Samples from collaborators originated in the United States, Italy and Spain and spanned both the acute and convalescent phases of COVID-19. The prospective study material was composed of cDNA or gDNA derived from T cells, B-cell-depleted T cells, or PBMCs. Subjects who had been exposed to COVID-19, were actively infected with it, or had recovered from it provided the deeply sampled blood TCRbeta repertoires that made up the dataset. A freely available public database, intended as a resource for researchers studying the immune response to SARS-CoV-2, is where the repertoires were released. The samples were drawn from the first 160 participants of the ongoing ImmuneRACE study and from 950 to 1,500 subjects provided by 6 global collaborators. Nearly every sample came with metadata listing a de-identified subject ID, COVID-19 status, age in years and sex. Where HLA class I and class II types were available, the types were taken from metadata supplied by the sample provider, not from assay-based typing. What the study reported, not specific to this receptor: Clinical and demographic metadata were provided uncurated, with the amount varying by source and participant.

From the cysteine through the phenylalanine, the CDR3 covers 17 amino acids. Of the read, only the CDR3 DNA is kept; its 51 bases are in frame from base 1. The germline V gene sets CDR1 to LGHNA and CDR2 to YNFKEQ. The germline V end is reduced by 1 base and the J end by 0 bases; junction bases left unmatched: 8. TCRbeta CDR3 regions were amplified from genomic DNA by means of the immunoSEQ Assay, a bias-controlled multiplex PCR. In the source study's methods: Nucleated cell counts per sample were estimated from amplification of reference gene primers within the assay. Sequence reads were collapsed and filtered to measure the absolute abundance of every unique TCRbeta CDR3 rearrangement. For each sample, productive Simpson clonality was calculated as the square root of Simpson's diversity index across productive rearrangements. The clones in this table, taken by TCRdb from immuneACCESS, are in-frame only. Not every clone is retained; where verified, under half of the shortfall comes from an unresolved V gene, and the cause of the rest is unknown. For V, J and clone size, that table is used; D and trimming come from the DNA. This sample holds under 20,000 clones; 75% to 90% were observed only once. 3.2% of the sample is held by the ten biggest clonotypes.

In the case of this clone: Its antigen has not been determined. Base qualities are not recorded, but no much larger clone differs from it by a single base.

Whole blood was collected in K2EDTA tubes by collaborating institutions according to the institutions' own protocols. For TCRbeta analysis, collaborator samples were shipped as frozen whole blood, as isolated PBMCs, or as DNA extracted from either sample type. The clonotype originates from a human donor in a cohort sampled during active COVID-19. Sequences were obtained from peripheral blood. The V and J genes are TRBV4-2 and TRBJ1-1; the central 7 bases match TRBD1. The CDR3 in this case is CASSQGWGTDLNTEAFF. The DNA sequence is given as TGTGCCAGCAGCCAAGGGTGGGGGACAGATTTGAACACTGAAGCTTTCTTT.